A selection of T cell receptor beta chains follows, all from one sample in a study of molecular identifiers for immune sequencing clone quantification. In TCRdb, the PCR reads were re-called with MiXCR into one record per CDR3 protein. In the table there are 60,000 to 70,000 distinct CDR3 sequences, over 15% of which are singletons. Specimen: naive CD8+ T cells from blood, with Jurkat cell RNA spiked in. The receptors originated from a human donor in good health. Some libraries in this study had Jurkat cell RNA spiked in. Both conserved end residues are part of each CDR3. A D gene is named only where the DNA matches it firmly. Expanded clones are given a class, and other clones once, few, many or no size at all.

-,medium-sized,TRBV6-6,16,TRBJ2-2,TGTGCCAGCAGTTACTCGTCGGCTGCGAACACCGGGGAGCTGTTTTTT,CASSYSSAANTGELFF
-,-,TRBV29-1,12,TRBJ2-2,TGCAGCGCTCCGGGTGGGACCGGGGAGCTGTTTTTT,CSAPGGTGELFF
-,many,TRBV6-2/TRBV6-3,16,TRBJ2-3,TGTGCCAGCAGTTACTCGCAGGGGCGCCCCACAGATACGCAGTATTTT,CASSYSQGRPTDTQYF
-,-,TRBV7-9,14,TRBJ2-7,TGTGCCAGCAGCAACAGCACGGGACCCTACGAGCAGTACTTC,CASSNSTGPYEQYF
-,many,TRBV7-6,14,TRBJ2-3,TGTGCCAGCAGCTTAGGTTCAGGAGCAGATACGCAGTATTTT,CASSLGSGADTQYF
TRBD2,many,TRBV4-1,16,TRBJ2-3,TGCGCCAGCAGTTCAACTCTTGCGGGAGAGGGAGATACGCAGTATTTT,CASSSTLAGEGDTQYF
-,few,TRBV24-1,13,TRBJ2-3,TGTGCCACCAGTGTCCGGATCACAGATACGCAGTATTTT,CATSVRITDTQYF
TRBD2,-,TRBV28,16,TRBJ2-5,TGTGCCAGCAGTTTAGGGGTTAGCGGGCTCCAAGAGACCCAGTACTTC,CASSLGVSGLQETQYF
-,many,TRBV28,15,TRBJ1-5,TGTGCCAGCAGTCTGACAGATGATAGCAATCAGCCCCAGCATTTT,CASSLTDDSNQPQHF
-,many,TRBV5-6,17,TRBJ1-6,TGTGCCAGCAGCTTAACAGCAGGAAGCCCTGTCAGCTCACCCCTCCACTTT,CASSLTAGSPVSSPLHF
TRBD2,many,TRBV19,15,TRBJ2-1,TGTGCCAGTAGTAGCACTAGCGGACCCTACAATGAGCAGTTCTTC,CASSSTSGPYNEQFF
TRBD1,few,TRBV10-1,15,TRBJ2-1,TGCGCCAGCAGCACAGGGGGCCCGTTTTACAATGAGCAGTTCTTC,CASSTGGPFYNEQFF
TRBD1,many,TRBV7-2,15,TRBJ2-7,TGTGCCAGCAGCCCCGGGACAGGCTCCTACTACGAGCAGTACTTC,CASSPGTGSYYEQYF
TRBD1,many,TRBV7-2,15,TRBJ1-6,TGTGCCAGCAGCTATAGGGGACAGGGTCTGTCACCCCTCCACTTT,CASSYRGQGLSPLHF
TRBD2,many,TRBV4-1,16,TRBJ2-1,TGCGCCAGCAGCTTAACGACTAGCGGGCGTTACAATGAGCAGTTCTTC,CASSLTTSGRYNEQFF
TRBD2,many,TRBV6-5,15,TRBJ2-5,TGTGCCAGCAGTTACGGGGGACTAGCGGGGGAGACCCAGTACTTC,CASSYGGLAGETQYF
-,many,TRBV9,13,TRBJ2-1,TGTGCCAGCAGCCTAAGCGGTTACAATGAGCAGTTCTTC,CASSLSGYNEQFF
TRBD2,many,TRBV27,18,TRBJ2-3,TGTGCCAGCAGTTCCTTACTAGCGGGAGGGCCCAACACAGATACGCAGTATTTT,CASSSLLAGGPNTDTQYF
TRBD2,many,TRBV2,15,TRBJ2-5,TGTGCCAGCAACACCGGGACTAGCGGGGAAGAGACCCAGTACTTC,CASNTGTSGEETQYF
TRBD1,many,TRBV27,15,TRBJ2-7,TGTGCCAGCAGTCCTGGGACAGCGGAAATCTACGAGCAGTACTTC,CASSPGTAEIYEQYF
-,many,TRBV20-1,13,TRBJ1-6,TGCAGTGCTGAAAGCTCCTATAATTCACCCCTCCACTTT,CSAESSYNSPLHF
TRBD1,many,TRBV4-1,16,TRBJ1-5,TGCGCCAGCAGCCACATAACGCAGGGGGCTTATCAGCCCCAGCATTTT,CASSHITQGAYQPQHF
-,many,TRBV7-9,17,TRBJ1-5,TGTGCCAGCAGCCACAGGGACACTGGCGAGGGGTTCCAGCCCCAGCATTTT,CASSHRDTGEGFQPQHF
TRBD2,many,TRBV27,14,TRBJ2-5,TGTGCCAGCAGTCCAGGGACTGGACTAGGGACCCAGTACTTC,CASSPGTGLGTQYF
-,many,TRBV27,15,TRBJ2-7,TGTGCCAGCAGTTTACCAAACAAGAGCTCCTACGAGCAGTACTTC,CASSLPNKSSYEQYF
-,-,TRBV3-1,13,TRBJ2-1,TGTGCCAGGGGGGCGGGCTCCTACAATGAGCAGTTCTTC,CARGAGSYNEQFF
TRBD2,many,TRBV7-8,18,TRBJ2-6,TGTGCCACCCGGGGATCGCTAGCGGGGAACTCTGGGGCCAACGTCCTGACTTTC,CATRGSLAGNSGANVLTF